These T cell receptor beta chains were read from a single sample in a study of blood T cells in healthy people across ages. MiXCR, run by TCRdb on the 5' RACE reads, gives a single entry per CDR3 protein. The sample includes some 1.4 million distinct CDR3 sequences, around 42% seen only once; the top ten take under 8%. The source material was blood. The origin of the receptors is a woman in her late teens or twenties in good health. CDR3s include the opening cysteine and the closing phenylalanine or tryptophan. D genes are given only for firm matches. Size tells how often a clone was seen (once, few, many) or the class of an expanded clone, and some rows leave it out.

TRBJ2-6 | TRBV18 | - | - | TGTGCCAGCTCACCACGGGGCGTTACCTCTGGGGCCAACGTCCTGACTTTC | CASSPRGVTSGANVLTF
TRBJ1-3 | TRBV4-2 | - | - | TGTGCCAGCAGCCAAGAGGGGGGAAACACCATATATTTT | CASSQEGGNTIYF
TRBJ2-7 | TRBV27 | - | - | TGTGCCAGCAGTTCCCCCCGTGGCGGTTCCTACGAGCAGTACTTC | CASSSPRGGSYEQYF
TRBJ2-7 | TRBV5-1 | - | - | TGCGCCAGCAGCTCCTCCGCCACTAGTTCGTGGAATGAGCAGTACTTC | CASSSSATSSWNEQYF
TRBJ1-2 | TRBV3-1 | - | - | TGTGCCAGCAGCCGGGAGGGGTTCTCTGGCTACACCTTC | CASSREGFSGYTF
TRBJ2-1 | TRBV7-8 | few | TRBD2 | TGTGCCAGCAGACCGACTAGCGGGGGGCTTGAGCAGTTCTTC | CASRPTSGGLEQFF
TRBJ1-6 | TRBV6-6 | - | TRBD1 | TGTGCCAGCAGTCGTGGTCCGGGACAGGGGGCTTCACCCCTCCACTTT | CASSRGPGQGASPLHF
TRBJ1-1 | TRBV10-3 | - | - | TGTGCCATCGCTTCCGGGGAGAACACTGAAGCTTTCTTT | CAIASGENTEAFF
TRBJ1-1 | TRBV7-2 | - | - | TGTGCCAGCAGCGTACGGTTTTCACCTGAGGCTTTCTTT | CASSVRFSPEAFF
TRBJ2-5 | TRBV7-9 | - | TRBD2 | TGTGCCAGCAGCTCTCAAGCGGGAGGGACCAGGGAGCAGTACTTC | CASSSQAGGTREQYF
TRBJ2-5 | TRBV7-9 | few | TRBD2 | TGTGCCAGCAGCTCCTGGGGAGGGGCCTTACTCCAAGAGACCCAGTACTTC | CASSSWGGALLQETQYF
TRBJ2-3 | TRBV10-3 | few | - | TGTGCCATCCGTCTGGGGGGGCTTTCAGATACGCAGTATTTT | CAIRLGGLSDTQYF
TRBJ2-5 | TRBV10-2 | - | TRBD2 | TGCGCCAGCAGTGACCTTCGCGGGGGCCAAGAGACCCAGTACTTC | CASSDLRGGQETQYF
TRBJ2-3 | TRBV20-1 | few | TRBD2 | TGCAGTGCTCTACCGGGACTAGCGGGAGGGGTCACAGATACGCAGTATTTT | CSALPGLAGGVTDTQYF
TRBJ1-2 | TRBV28 | - | - | TGTGCCAGCAGTTTACCAGGGAAGGGCTACACCTTC | CASSLPGKGYTF
TRBJ2-5 | TRBV19 | - | TRBD1 | TGTGCCAGTAGTATACCTGGATCTACAGGGGCCCAGTACTTC | CASSIPGSTGAQYF
TRBJ1-5 | TRBV13 | few | TRBD1 | TGTGCCAGCAGCCTCGGACAGGTTCAGCCCCAGCATTTT | CASSLGQVQPQHF
TRBJ2-1 | TRBV6-1 | - | TRBD2 | TGTGCCAGCAGCTATAGCGGGATGAGGCAGTTCTTC | CASSYSGMRQFF
TRBJ1-4 | TRBV28 | - | TRBD1 | TGTGCCAGCAGCCCCGCTGACAGGGGGAATGAAAAACTGTTTTTT | CASSPADRGNEKLFF
TRBJ2-7 | TRBV6-1 | - | - | TGTACCAGCAGTGAAGAGGTAAGGGAGCAGTACTTC | CTSSEEVREQYF
TRBJ1-2 | TRBV12-3/TRBV12-4 | - | - | TGTGCCAGCAGTTTTAGCAGTGGCTACACCTTC | CASSFSSGYTF
TRBJ2-1 | TRBV5-1 | - | - | TGCGCCAGCAGCTCATACCCAGGGATAAATGAGCAGTTCTTC | CASSSYPGINEQFF
TRBJ2-4 | TRBV5-6 | - | - | TGTGCCAGCAGCTTGGCCGGCTTAGGGGCGCGAAACATTCAGTACTTC | CASSLAGLGARNIQYF
TRBJ2-7 | TRBV15 | - | TRBD2 | TGTGCCACCAGCAGGAATAGCGGGGGGAATTACGAGCAGTACTTC | CATSRNSGGNYEQYF
TRBJ2-2 | TRBV20-1 | - | - | TGCAGTGCTAGAGATGCAGGGCAGGCGAACACCGGGGAGCTGTTTTTT | CSARDAGQANTGELFF
TRBJ2-5 | TRBV6-5 | few | - | TGTGCCAGCAGATCCATCGCGGAGACCCAGTACTTC | CASRSIAETQYF
TRBJ2-5 | TRBV28 | once | TRBD2 | TGTGCCAGCAGCGGACTAGCGGGCCACCTGCAGTACTTC | CASSGLAGHLQYF